The rows below give T cell receptor beta chains drawn from one sample of a study of blood T cell repertoires in COVID-19. TCRdb's table, derived via immunoSEQ multiplex PCR, lists solely in-frame clones and lacks some. Of hundreds of thousands of clones detected, about 90% appear once; the ten largest clones hold roughly 15%. The sequencing input was PBMCs or T cells enriched from blood (not recorded which). The receptors stem from a young man who had been exposed to COVID-19. CDR3s leave out the opening cysteine and the closing phenylalanine or tryptophan. The D gene is left open where the match is weak.

>NA|TRBV6-5|TRBJ1-6
ASSRTSGLSPLH
>NA|TRBV12-3/TRBV12-4|TRBJ1-2
ASSDRIDGYT
>TRBD1|TRBV7-6|TRBJ1-4
ASSFGQGRLEKLF
>NA|TRBV30|TRBJ2-1
AWRGLTDNRGNEQF
>TRBD2|TRBV9|TRBJ2-3
ASAGTSGVSTDTQY
>TRBD2|TRBV7-2|TRBJ2-3
ASSLVSSGGWDTQY
>NA|TRBV7-2|TRBJ1-1
ASSLVGVRGKTEAF
>NA|TRBV11-2|TRBJ2-3
ASSSLRGSSDTQY
>NA|TRBV12-3/TRBV12-4|TRBJ2-1
ASSGGGGFQF
>NA|TRBV2|TRBJ2-1
ASTAYNEQF
>NA|TRBV9|TRBJ2-7
ASSAGDPKVYEQY
>TRBD2|TRBV7-3|TRBJ2-1
ASSARLADNEQF
>TRBD2|TRBV6-6|TRBJ2-1
ASSYGLAGGNEQF
>TRBD1|TRBV18|TRBJ1-4
ASSRDSRNEKLF
>TRBD2|TRBV19|TRBJ2-1
ASSIGSGGREQF